This T cell receptor (beta chain) was captured by sequencing in a study of T cells after yellow fever vaccination. This clonotype has a handful of counts. TCRdb called the 5' RACE reads again in MiXCR, with one record for every CDR3 protein. The repertoire consists of about 320,000 distinct CDR3 sequences, with 3.5% to 4.5% occurring once and the leading ten covering roughly 19%. Trimming took 4 bases from V and 0 from J, leaving 7 bases between them. The germline V gene has CDR1 MNHEY and CDR2 SVGEGT. The CDR3 is 14 amino acids. Material: PBMCs, obtained 15 days after the yellow fever booster vaccination. The chain employs TRBV6-2 or TRBV6-3 and TRBJ2-1; D unresolved. The source is a man between 18 and 35 years old who received the YFV17D yellow fever vaccine. The CDR3 loop reads CASSLVTSYNEQFF. In nucleotides, the CDR3 is TGTGCCAGCAGTTTAGTTACCTCCTACAATGAGCAGTTCTTC.